This T cell receptor (beta chain) is drawn from a study of T-cell reconstitution after alpha-beta-depleted transplantation in children (dated by TCRdb to 2015 to 2016). Study-level background: T-cell immune reconstitution after TCRalphabeta/CD19-depleted allogeneic hematopoietic cell transplantation in children was quantitatively tracked in the study by means of TCR repertoire profiling.

For this clonotype: Its antigen specificity is not known. Per-nucleotide qualities are absent, and no much larger clonotype sits a single base away.

V gives up 2 bases and J gives up 0 bases, and the segment between their germline ends measures 8 bases. From a lookup of the germline V gene, CDR1 and CDR2 are KGHSH and LQKENI. Its CDR3 holds 14 amino acids, cysteine through phenylalanine. The only DNA kept is the CDR3, 42 bases in frame from the first base. The protocol used for the library was PCR. Sequencing was carried out with an Illumina HiSeq 2500. To normalize quantification of the TCRbeta repertoire, the TCR libraries were built with molecular barcoding that relied on unique molecular identifiers. TCRdb trimmed the raw reads at Q25, called clones with MiXCR and kept productive beta chains. Under each unique CDR3 protein, matching rows form one entry showing the most common genes and DNA. This sample holds hundreds of thousands of distinct CDR3 sequences; more than 10% were observed only once. 2% to 3% of the sample is held by the ten biggest clonotypes.

The sequence is built from TRBV18 and TRBJ2-7, with the D gene call left open. The receptor's source is a human donor who donated a stem cell graft to a child with acute lymphoblastic leukemia. Source: PBMCs from the stem cell graft donor, taken from the stem cell graft. CDR3 protein: CASSPAAASYEQYF. DNA sequence: TGTGCCAGCTCACCAGCGGCAGCCTCCTACGAGCAGTACTTC.